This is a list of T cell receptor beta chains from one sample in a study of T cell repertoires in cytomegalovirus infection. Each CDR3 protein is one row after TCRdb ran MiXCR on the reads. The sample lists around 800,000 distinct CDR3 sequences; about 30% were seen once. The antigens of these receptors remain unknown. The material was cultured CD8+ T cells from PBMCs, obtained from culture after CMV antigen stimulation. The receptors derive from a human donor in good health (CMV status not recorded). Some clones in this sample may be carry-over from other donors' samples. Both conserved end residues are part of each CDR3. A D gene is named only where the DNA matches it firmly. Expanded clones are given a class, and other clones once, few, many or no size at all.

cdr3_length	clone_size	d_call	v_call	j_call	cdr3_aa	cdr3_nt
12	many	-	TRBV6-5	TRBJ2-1	CATRGYLNEQFF	TGTGCCACGAGGGGATACCTCAATGAGCAGTTCTTC
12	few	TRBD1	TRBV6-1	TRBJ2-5	CASVTGDETQYF	TGTGCCAGCGTCACAGGGGACGAGACCCAGTACTTC
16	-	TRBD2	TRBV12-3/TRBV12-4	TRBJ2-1	CASSFPGLAEYNEQFF	TGTGCCAGCAGTTTTCCGGGACTAGCGGAATACAATGAGCAGTTCTTC
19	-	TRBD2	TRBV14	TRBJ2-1	CASSQESGGLAGVYNEQFF	TGTGCCAGCAGCCAAGAATCGGGGGGACTAGCGGGAGTTTACAATGAGCAGTTCTTC
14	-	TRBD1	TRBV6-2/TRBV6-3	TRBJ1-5	CASRYGTGNQPQHF	TGTGCCAGCAGATACGGGACAGGCAATCAGCCCCAGCATTTT
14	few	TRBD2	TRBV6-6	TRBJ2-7	CASSRTGGVDEQYF	TGTGCCAGCAGCCGCACGGGGGGTGTGGACGAGCAGTACTTC
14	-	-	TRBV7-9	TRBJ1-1	CAPRGVGENTEAFF	TGTGCCCCCCGAGGGGTTGGAGAGAACACTGAAGCTTTCTTT
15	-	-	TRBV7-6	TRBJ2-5	CASRYIDNPQETQYF	TGTGCCAGCAGGTATATCGACAACCCCCAAGAGACCCAGTACTTC
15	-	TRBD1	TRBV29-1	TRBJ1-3	CSVSGTGSSGNTIYF	TGCAGCGTGTCCGGGACAGGGAGCTCTGGAAACACCATATATTTT
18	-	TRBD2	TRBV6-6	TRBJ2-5	CASSYDPSGGLAQETQYF	TGTGCCAGCAGTTACGATCCTAGCGGGGGGCTCGCTCAAGAGACCCAGTACTTC
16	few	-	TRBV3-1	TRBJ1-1	CASSPDTGGVNTEAFF	TGTGCCAGCAGCCCTGATACGGGTGGGGTGAACACTGAAGCTTTCTTT
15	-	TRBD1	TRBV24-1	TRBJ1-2	CATSGPGQGAPGYTF	TGTGCCACCAGTGGTCCCGGACAGGGGGCTCCTGGCTACACCTTC
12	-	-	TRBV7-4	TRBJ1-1	CARTPGNTEALF	TGTGCCAGGACTCCGGGGAACACTGAAGCTCTCTTT
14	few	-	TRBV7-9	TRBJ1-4	CASSPLPVDEKLFF	TGTGCCAGCAGCCCCCTCCCGGTCGACGAAAAACTGTTTTTT
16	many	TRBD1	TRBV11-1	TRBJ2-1	CASSDWDRASYNEQFF	TGTGCCAGCAGCGATTGGGACAGGGCATCCTACAATGAGCAGTTCTTC
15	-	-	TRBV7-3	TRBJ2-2	CASSLYQGNTGELFF	TGTGCCAGCAGCTTATATCAGGGTAACACCGGGGAGCTGTTTTTT
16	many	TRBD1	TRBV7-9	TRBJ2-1	CASRPGQGVSYNEQFF	TGTGCCAGCAGGCCGGGACAGGGGGTTTCCTACAATGAGCAGTTCTTC
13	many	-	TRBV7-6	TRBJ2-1	CASSSQGSNEQFF	TGTGCCAGCAGCTCGCAGGGGTCAAATGAGCAGTTCTTC
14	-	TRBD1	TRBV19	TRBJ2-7	CASKPGQGAYEQYF	TGTGCCAGTAAACCGGGACAGGGGGCCTACGAGCAGTACTTC
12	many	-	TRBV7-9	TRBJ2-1	CASSGEDNEQFF	TGTGCCAGCAGCGGAGAGGACAATGAGCAGTTCTTC
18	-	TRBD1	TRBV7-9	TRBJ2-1	CASSWDRLGGVQGNGQFF	TGTGCCAGCAGCTGGGACAGGTTGGGGGGAGTTCAAGGCAATGGGCAGTTCTTC
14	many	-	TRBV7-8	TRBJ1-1	CASSLDPGTAEAFF	TGTGCCAGCAGCTTAGACCCCGGGACCGCTGAAGCTTTCTTT
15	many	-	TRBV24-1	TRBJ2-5	CATSDSTIRGETQYF	TGTGCCACCAGTGATTCCACGATCCGAGGAGAGACCCAGTACTTC
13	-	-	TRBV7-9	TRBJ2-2	CASSSFLTGELFF	TGTGCCAGCAGCTCCTTCCTCACCGGGGAGCTGTTTTTT
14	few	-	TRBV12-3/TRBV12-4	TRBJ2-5	CASNTRGNKETQYF	TGTGCCAGCAACACCCGGGGGAACAAAGAGACCCAGTACTTC
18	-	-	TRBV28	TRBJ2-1	CASSRWDANFITYNEQFF	TGTGCCAGCAGCCGATGGGACGCCAACTTCATAACGTACAATGAGCAGTTCTTC
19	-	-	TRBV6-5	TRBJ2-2	CASSYSIGPPGRKGGELFF	TGTGCCAGCAGTTACTCGATCGGACCCCCAGGTCGGAAGGGCGGGGAGCTGTTTTTT
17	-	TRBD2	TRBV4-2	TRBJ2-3	CASSQVQAGDPTDTQYF	TGTGCCAGCAGCCAAGTCCAAGCGGGGGACCCCACAGATACGCAGTATTTT
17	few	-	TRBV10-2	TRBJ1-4	CASSESIGQGTNEKLFF	TGCGCCAGCAGTGAGTCGATTGGGCAGGGGACTAATGAAAAACTGTTTTTT
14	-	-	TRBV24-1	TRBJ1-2	CATSDRDGTYGYTF	TGTGCCACCAGTGACCGGGACGGAACTTATGGCTACACCTTC
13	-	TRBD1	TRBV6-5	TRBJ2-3	CASSYVTGDTQYF	TGTGCCAGCAGTTACGTGACAGGGGATACGCAGTATTTT
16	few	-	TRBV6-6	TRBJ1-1	CASRTPSTGKNTEAFF	TGTGCCAGCAGAACCCCCTCGACAGGCAAGAACACTGAAGCTTTCTTT
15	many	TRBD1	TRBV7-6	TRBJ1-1	CASSLRGQGSTEAFF	TGTGCCAGCAGCTTAAGAGGACAGGGGTCCACTGAAGCTTTCTTT
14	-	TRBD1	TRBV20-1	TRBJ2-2	CSARGQGVTGELFF	TGCAGTGCTAGGGGGCAGGGGGTCACCGGGGAGCTGTTTTTT
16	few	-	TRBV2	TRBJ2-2	CASSDRTATSSGELFF	TGTGCCAGCAGTGACCGGACCGCGACGAGCTCCGGGGAGCTGTTTTTT
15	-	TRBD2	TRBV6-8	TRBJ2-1	CATSPGLAAYNEQFF	TGTGCCACCTCCCCCGGACTAGCGGCCTACAATGAGCAGTTCTTC
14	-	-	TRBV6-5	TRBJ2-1	CASSSPAGHNEQFF	TGTGCCAGCAGTTCCCCGGCAGGGCACAATGAGCAGTTCTTC
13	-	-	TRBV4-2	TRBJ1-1	CASSQLLSTEAFF	TGTGCCAGCAGCCAACTCTTGAGCACTGAAGCTTTCTTT
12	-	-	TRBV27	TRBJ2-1	CASSPPEREQFF	TGTGCCAGCAGTCCTCCTGAGAGAGAGCAGTTCTTC
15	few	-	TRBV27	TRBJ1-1	CASSLPPGEMTEAFF	TGTGCCAGCAGTTTACCCCCAGGGGAGATGACTGAAGCTTTCTTT
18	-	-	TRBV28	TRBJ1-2	CASSLPQGAGQEIYGYTF	TGTGCCAGCAGTCTTCCCCAGGGCGCGGGGCAGGAAATATATGGCTACACCTTC
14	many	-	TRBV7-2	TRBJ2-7	CASSLDSGDYEQYF	TGTGCCAGCAGCCTGGACAGCGGGGACTACGAGCAGTACTTC
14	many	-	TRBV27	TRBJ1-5	CASSHRDSNQPQHF	TGTGCCAGCAGCCACAGGGATAGCAATCAGCCCCAGCATTTT
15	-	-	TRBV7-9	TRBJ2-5	CASSSKWGGVVTQYF	TGTGCCAGCAGCAGTAAATGGGGCGGGGTAGTGACCCAGTACTTC
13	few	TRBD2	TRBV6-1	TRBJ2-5	CASRVTSAETQYF	TGTGCCAGCAGGGTGACTAGCGCGGAGACCCAGTACTTC
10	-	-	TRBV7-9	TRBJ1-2	CASDSSGYTF	TGTGCCTCCGACAGTTCCGGCTACACCTTC
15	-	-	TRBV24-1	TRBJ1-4	CATSVWTARGEKLFF	TGTGCCACCAGTGTCTGGACGGCGCGGGGCGAAAAACTGTTTTTT
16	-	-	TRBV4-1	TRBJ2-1	CASSQDGTWKGNEQFF	TGCGCCAGCAGCCAAGATGGGACCTGGAAGGGCAATGAGCAGTTCTTC
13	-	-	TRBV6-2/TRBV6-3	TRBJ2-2	CASNLPRVGELFF	TGTGCCAGCAACCTACCGCGGGTCGGGGAGCTGTTTTTT
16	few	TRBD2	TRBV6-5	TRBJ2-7	CASSYLSSGGGYEQYF	TGTGCCAGCAGTTACTTATCTAGCGGGGGCGGCTACGAGCAGTACTTC
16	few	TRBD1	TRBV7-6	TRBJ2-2	CASSPRQGENTGELFF	TGTGCTAGCAGCCCCCGACAGGGAGAGAACACCGGGGAGCTGTTTTTT
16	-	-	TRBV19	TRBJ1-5	CASSKNGFDGNQPQHF	TGTGCCAGTAGTAAAAACGGTTTCGATGGAAATCAGCCCCAGCATTTT
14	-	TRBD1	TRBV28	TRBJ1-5	CASRTGEGNQPQHF	TGTGCCAGCAGGACAGGGGAAGGCAATCAGCCCCAGCATTTT
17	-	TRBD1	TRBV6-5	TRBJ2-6	CASSWDSSPAGANVLTF	TGTGCCAGCAGTTGGGACAGCTCCCCGGCTGGGGCCAACGTCCTGACTTTC
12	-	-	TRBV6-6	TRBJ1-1	CASSDRETEAFF	TGTGCCAGCAGTGACAGAGAAACTGAAGCTTTCTTT
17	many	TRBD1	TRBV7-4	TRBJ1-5	CASSRRQGSPSNQPQHF	TGTGCCAGCAGCCGCCGACAGGGATCGCCTAGCAATCAGCCCCAGCATTTT
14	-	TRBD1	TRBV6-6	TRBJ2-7	CASSYSRDSYEQYF	TGTGCCAGCAGTTACTCCCGGGACAGCTACGAGCAGTACTTC
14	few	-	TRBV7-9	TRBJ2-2	CATVDTTNTGELFF	TGTGCCACTGTGGACACAACGAACACCGGGGAGCTGTTTTTT
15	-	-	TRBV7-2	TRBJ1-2	CASSPNLLSGYGYTF	TGTGCCAGCAGCCCGAACCTCCTTAGTGGCTATGGCTACACCTTC
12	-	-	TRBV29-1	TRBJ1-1	CSVERRGVEAFF	TGCAGCGTTGAGCGTCGGGGGGTTGAAGCTTTCTTT